A single TCR beta chain is shown here with its context. As yet, its antigen is unknown. The data belong to a study of blood T cells in healthy people across ages. The study's findings and limits: Strong correlation was found linking TCR beta diversity to naive T cell percentage.

The V gene's germline CDR1 is MNHEY and CDR2 SVGEGT. The CDR3 contains 15 residues. V lost 6 bases, J lost 10 bases, and 22 bases lay in between. A second about 6 to 12 cycle PCR used barcoded and J-beta primers. TCRdb called the 5' RACE reads again in MiXCR, with one record for every CDR3 protein. The sample carries around 750,000 distinct CDR3 sequences, approximately 55% recorded once. Extractions gave at least 6 micrograms of total RNA per sample. Sequencing was carried out using blood. The gene calls are TRBV6-2 or TRBV6-3 and TRBJ2-1; the D gene is possibly TRBD2 (6 bases). This TCR derives from an elderly man in good health. This chain's CDR3 is CASSRVGLTPSEQFF. The CDR3 DNA is TGTGCCAGCAGCAGAGTAGGACTAACGCCTTCCGAGCAGTTCTTC.